Each of the 10 T cell receptor beta chains below was sequenced from the same sample in a study of blood T cell repertoires in COVID-19 (dated by TCRdb to about 2020). Library generation was performed with the immunoSEQ multiplex PCR assay. Held by TCRdb, this immuneACCESS table contains in-frame sequences only and omits some clones. Under half of the omission traces to an unresolved V gene where checked; the cause of the rest is unknown. The sample has approximately 170,000 clones on record, 80% to 90% of them singletons. The ten largest clones represent 1.5% to 2% of the sample. Sequencing input: peripheral blood. These receptors were taken from a man aged 18 to 35 who had recovered from COVID-19.

The chain combines TRBV2 with TRBJ2-1; 9 positions agree with TRBD2. With 7 bases clipped from V and 6 bases from J, the junction kept 16 bases outside the gene matches. CDR3 size: 17 residues. Germline lookup yields CDR1 SNHLY and CDR2 FYNNEI. The CDR3 DNA reads as TGTGCCAGCAATTACCCCCGAGCGGGAGGCCCCCCCAATGAGCAGTTCTTC. This encodes CASNYPRAGGPPNEQFF.

The chain recombines TRBV6-5 with TRBJ1-1; D ambiguous. This CDR3 has 12 amino acids. From germline, CDR1 is MNHEY and CDR2 SVGAGI. Trimming pared 0 bases from V and 8 bases from J, leaving 7 bases between. The CDR3 sequence: CASSYSAGEAFF. The CDR3 DNA sequence: TGTGCCAGCAGTTACTCGGCGGGGGAAGCTTTCTTT.

This chain joins TRBV9 and TRBJ1-5; D remains unclear. CDR1 and CDR2 (germline): SGDLS, YYNGEE. Trimming removed 2 bases at V and 0 bases at J, with 6 bases between. This CDR3 has 14 amino acids. The CDR3 spells CASSVGDSNQPQHF. The DNA for the CDR3 is TGTGCCAGCAGCGTCGGTGATAGCAATCAGCCCCAGCATTTT.

The rearrangement links TRBV4-3 to TRBJ2-2; the match to TRBD1 covers 8 bases. With V trimmed by 3 bases and J by 5 bases, 14 bases remained unmatched. Germline lookup yields CDR1 LGHNA and CDR2 YSLEER. This CDR3 contains 18 residues. Written as DNA, the CDR3 is TGCGCCAGCAGCCACCAAGAAGTTTCGTGGACAGGGACCGGGGAGCTGTTTTTT. Protein sequence: CASSHQEVSWTGTGELFF.

This clone was found a few times. The chain carries TRBV3-1 (or the pseudogene TRBV3-2) and TRBJ1-2; D not certain. The V end was cut by 0 bases, the J end by 8 bases, with 13 bases between. Germline V gene sequence: CDR1 LGHDT, CDR2 YNNKEL (reference sequence). The length of the CDR3 is 14 residues. The CDR3 here is CASSQDLRVEGYTF. The CDR3 DNA sequence: TGTGCCAGCAGCCAAGATCTTAGAGTGGAGGGCTACACCTTC.

The chain uses TRBV30 and TRBJ2-1; TRBD2 aligns across 8 bases. This CDR3 has 14 residues. Trimming cost V 2 bases and J 7 bases; bases outside gene matches: 7. Germline CDR1 and CDR2: GTSNPN and SVGIG (reference sequence). The CDR3 region is CAWSPSGSKNEQFF. The CDR3 coding sequence is TGTGCCTGGAGTCCCAGCGGGAGTAAGAATGAGCAGTTCTTC.

The rearrangement joins TRBV9 to TRBJ2-1; 9 bases align to TRBD2. This CDR3 has 16 residues. The germline CDR1 and CDR2 sequences are SGDLS and YYNGEE. V dropped 0 bases and J dropped 3; count of bases not matched to a gene: 4. The chain's CDR3 is CASSVEAGGNYNEQFF. The CDR3 bases are TGTGCCAGCAGCGTAGAGGCGGGAGGGAACTACAATGAGCAGTTCTTC.

This rearrangement joins TRBV27 to TRBJ2-1, with D unclear. The length of the CDR3 is 14 residues. Trimming shortened V by 0 bases and J by 4 bases, and 7 bases separated the two germline ends. CDR1 MNHEY and CDR2 SMNVEV come from the germline V gene (reference sequence). The CDR3 loop is CASSLSSPYNEQFF. In DNA form, the CDR3 reads TGTGCCAGCAGTTTATCCTCCCCGTACAATGAGCAGTTCTTC.

A single count supports this clone. V and J are TRBV2 and TRBJ1-1; TRBD1 matches 9 bases. The V and J ends lost 6 bases and 1 base, in that order; junction bases with no gene match: 6. This CDR3 region has 15 residues. Germline CDR1 SNHLY, CDR2 FYNNEI. CDR3 residues: CASREQGARNTEAFF. The CDR3 region has the DNA TGTGCCAGCAGAGAACAGGGGGCCCGGAACACTGAAGCTTTCTTT.

The V and J genes are TRBV7-2 and TRBJ1-1, with a tentative D call TRBD1 (5 bases). The germline V and J ends were trimmed by 1 base and 10 bases, with 19 bases remaining between them. The CDR3 consists of 15 residues. Germline-derived CDR1 and CDR2 are SGHTA and FQGNSA. The CDR3 reads CASSLEGRVSVPAFF. The DNA for the CDR3 is TGTGCCAGCAGCTTAGAGGGCAGGGTGTCGGTCCCAGCTTTCTTT.